A single sample is the source of the 27 T cell receptor beta chains below, sequenced in a study of memory CD4+ T cells and cytomegalovirus serostatus. Single viable CD3+CD4+CD8-CD45RO+ cells were sorted as the memory CD4+ T cells. Sequenced by immunoSEQ multiplex PCR; TCRdb stores in-frame clones only, minus some. The sample holds approximately 61,000 clones, 80% to 85% seen once. The source material was memory CD4+ T cells from blood. The receptors shown here come from an adult in good health and CMV-seronegative.

This clone was detected only a few times. V is TRBV4-1 and J is TRBJ2-5, with 10 bases identical to TRBD2. The CDR3 runs 17 residues. Germline lookup yields CDR1 MGHRA and CDR2 YSYEKL. The V and J ends lost 0 bases and 8 bases, in that order; junction bases with no gene match: 12. This CDR3 is CASSQETSGLNKRTQYF. The CDR3 bases are TGCGCCAGCAGCCAAGAGACTAGCGGGCTGAACAAGAGAACCCAGTACTTC.

The chain joins TRBV27 to TRBJ2-2, with 7 bases that match TRBD2. The CDR3 is 18 amino acids. Germline CDR1 and CDR2: MNHEY and SMNVEV (reference sequence). V was clipped by 7 bases and J by 5 bases; unmatched bases: 19. In nucleotides, the CDR3 is TGTGCCAGCATATCGCGGGCCTCGGGCGGGCGGGGGACCGGGGAGCTGTTTTTT. It specifies CASISRASGGRGTGELFF.

The chain has TRBV7-3 and TRBJ2-3; D assignment may be TRBD1 or TRBD2 (5 bases each). Looked up from germline, CDR1 is SGHTA and CDR2 is FQGTGA. V was trimmed by 3 bases and J by 3 bases, leaving 13 bases between them. This CDR3 is 15 amino acids long. CDR3 residues: CASSFAGAWTDTQYF. CDR3 sequence (DNA): TGTGCCAGCAGCTTCGCCGGGGCTTGGACAGATACGCAGTATTTT.

This sequence joins TRBV5-4 and TRBJ2-5, with 10 bases aligning to TRBD1. The CDR3 spans 13 residues. V was pared by 4 bases and J by 4 bases, with 1 base of the junction left unmatched. Germline assignment: CDR1 SGHNT and CDR2 YYREEE (reference sequence). CDR3 protein: CASSRDRGETQYF. In nucleotides, the CDR3 is TGTGCCAGCAGCCGGGACAGGGGAGAGACCCAGTACTTC.

V gene TRBV11-2 combines with J gene TRBJ2-2; 8 bases fit TRBD2. There are 15 residues in the CDR3. Germline CDR1 is SGHAT and CDR2 is FQNNGV. J lost 7 bases, V lost 1 base, and 5 bases had no gene match. The CDR3 loop is CASSLGAGEGGELFF. CDR3 DNA sequence: TGTGCCAGCAGCTTAGGAGCGGGGGAAGGCGGGGAGCTGTTTTTT. The full variable domain, completed using reference TRBV11-2 and TRBJ2-2, is EAGVAQSPRYKIIEKRQSVAFWCNPISGHATLYWYQQILGQGPKLLIQFQNNGVVDDSQLPKDRFSAERLKGVDSTLKIQPAKLEDSAVYLCASSLGAGEGGELFFGEGSRLTVL.

This clone has a single count. V and J are TRBV14 and TRBJ2-1; TRBD2 matches 10 bases. The CDR3 has 16 residues. CDR1 and CDR2 (germline): SGHDN, FVKESK. J was trimmed by 8 bases and V by 0 bases; bases with no gene match: 7. CDR3 amino acids: CASSQDRASGGYEQFF. The CDR3 bases are TGTGCCAGCAGCCAAGATAGGGCTAGCGGGGGATATGAGCAGTTCTTC. The entire variable domain, with the rest obtained from reference TRBV14 and TRBJ2-1, is as follows: EAGVTQFPSHSVIEKGQTVTLRCDPISGHDNLYWYRRVMGKEIKFLLHFVKESKQDESGMPNNRFLAERTGGTYSTLKVQPAELEDSGVYFCASSQDRASGGYEQFFGPGTRLTVL.

The chain combines TRBV28 with TRBJ1-3, with D perhaps matching TRBD1 (5 bases). Trimming removed 6 bases from V and 0 bases from J, with 15 bases in between. Germline V gene data show CDR1 as MDHEN and CDR2 as SYDVKM. This CDR3 contains 16 residues. The CDR3 DNA is TGTGCCAGCAGGGATAACAGGCCGCCCTCTGGAAACACCATATATTTT. Amino acids: CASRDNRPPSGNTIYF.

This chain uses TRBV6-1 with TRBJ2-3, with unresolved D. The CDR3 is 11 amino acids. Germline V gene data show CDR1 as MNHNS and CDR2 as SASEGT. V was pared by 10 bases and J by 4 bases, with 9 bases between. The CDR3 loop reads CAMATADTQYF. DNA of the CDR3: TGTGCCATGGCTACGGCAGATACGCAGTATTTT.

The J gene is TRBJ2-3, the V gene TRBV2; a possible D gene is TRBD1 (6 bases). The V and J ends lost 1 base and 9 bases respectively, with 11 bases between them. Germline-derived CDR1 and CDR2 are SNHLY and FYNNEI. The CDR3 is made up of 13 amino acids. CDR3 sequence reads: CASSEGQARTQYF. The CDR3 region has the DNA TGTGCCAGCAGTGAAGGACAGGCACGAACGCAGTATTTT.

The rearrangement links TRBV5-1 to TRBJ1-2; 10 bases are a match to TRBD1. This CDR3 spans 17 amino acids. Looked up from germline, CDR1 is SGHRS and CDR2 is YFSETQ. Trimming cost V 5 bases and J 7 bases; bases outside gene matches: 17. CDR3 residues: CASRTTAPGQGSRGYTF. Here the CDR3 DNA reads TGCGCCAGCAGAACTACTGCTCCGGGACAGGGGTCGCGTGGCTACACCTTC.

The V and J genes are TRBV5-5 and TRBJ2-1; 15 nucleotides agree with TRBD2. CDR1 is SGHKS and CDR2 is YYEKEE in the germline V gene (reference sequence). J lost 7 bases, V lost 4 bases, and 9 bases had no gene match. The CDR3 covers 17 residues. DNA for the CDR3: TGTGCCAGCAGCCCTCCGGGACTAGCGGGAGGTGGGAATGAGCAGTTCTTC. Translated, it gives CASSPPGLAGGGNEQFF.

The chain links TRBV21-1 to TRBJ2-7; the D call in the table, TRBD1, was not verified against the DNA. TRBV21-1 is a documented pseudogene. The CDR3 has 16 residues. In DNA, the CDR3 is TGTGCCAGCAGCAAAGATAAAGAGACAGGGGGTTACGAGCAGTACTTC. This translates into CASSKDKETGGYEQYF.

This chain links TRBV15 with TRBJ2-3, with 7 bases identical to TRBD1. The CDR3 runs to 16 residues. The J segment lost 0 bases and the V segment lost 4 bases, leaving 7 bases of the junction unmatched. Germline CDR1 LNHNV, CDR2 YYDKDF (reference sequence). The CDR3 nucleotides are TGTGCCACCAGCAAGGGGGCCCGAGCTAGCACAGATACGCAGTATTTT. Translation: CATSKGARASTDTQYF.

The chain recombines TRBV29-1 with TRBJ2-1, with TRBD1 as a possible D gene (6 bases). Germline CDR1 reads SQVTM; CDR2 reads ANQGSEA. The CDR3 consists of 10 residues. V lost 7 bases and J lost 11, with 12 bases in between. The CDR3 bases are TGCAGCGCAGGACAGAATCAGCAGTTCTTC. It yields the protein CSAGQNQQFF.

CDR3 amino acids: CASSLSTGINLNTEAFF. The CDR3 nucleotides are TGTGCCAGCAGCTTGTCTACAGGGATTAACTTGAACACTGAAGCTTTCTTT. The chain uses TRBV5-4 and TRBJ1-1; D perhaps matches TRBD1 (6 bases). Deletions cut 1 base from V and 0 bases from J, with 16 bases between. Germline CDR1 is SGHNT and CDR2 is YYREEE (reference sequence). The CDR3 extends over 17 amino acids.

The chain couples TRBV27 to TRBJ1-5; weak D call: TRBD1 (5 bases). V gave up 3 bases and J gave up 7 bases, with 13 bases separating them. CDR1 MNHEY and CDR2 SMNVEV come from the germline V gene (reference sequence). CDR3 length equals 14 residues. The CDR3 nucleotides read TGTGCCAGCAGTTTGACAGCAAACGGGCAGCCCCAGCATTTT. Its translation: CASSLTANGQPQHF.

The chain combines TRBV2 with TRBJ1-4; D remains unclear. CDR3 length equals 12 residues. Trimming took 6 bases from V and 8 from J, leaving 10 bases between them. Germline CDR1 reads SNHLY; CDR2 reads FYNNEI. CDR3 residues: CASRGREEKLFF. The CDR3 DNA follows: TGTGCCAGCAGGGGCCGGGAGGAAAAACTGTTTTTT.

The chain recombines TRBV18 with TRBJ2-5; a weak D match, TRBD2 (5 bases). V lost 2 bases and J 2 bases, leaving 12 bases between the germline ends. CDR1 KGHSH and CDR2 LQKENI come from the germline V gene. The CDR3 runs 15 residues. The DNA of the CDR3 is TGTGCCAGCTCACCAGTCGGAGGAAGACAAGAGACCCAGTACTTC. It specifies CASSPVGGRQETQYF.

As regards this clone: At one end, the junction sequence differs from germline, possibly due to a read error. The chain links TRBV6-1 to TRBJ1-2, with unresolved D. The germline gives CDR1 MNHNS, CDR2 SASEGT. The CDR3 is 16 residues long. CDR3 protein: CASSEAIYGNYYGYTF. CDR3 sequence (DNA): TGTGCCAGCAGTGAAGCGATATATGGGAACTACTACGGCTACACCTTC.

This chain links TRBV19 with TRBJ2-3; maybe TRBD1 (6 bases). The ends were cut back, 4 bases at V and 2 bases at J, with 10 bases in the middle. CDR3 length: 14 amino acids. Germline CDR1 LNHDA, CDR2 SQIVND (reference sequence). CDR3 nucleotide sequence: TGTGCCAGTAGTAGGGGGCAGGACACAGATACGCAGTATTTT. Translated: CASSRGQDTDTQYF.

This clone was counted once. Other DNA sequences of this sample code for an identical CDR3. The chain links TRBV11-3 to TRBJ2-2, with TRBD2 as a possible D gene (6 bases). V dropped 3 bases and J dropped 5 bases, with 10 bases sitting between them. Germline loops: CDR1 SGHNT, CDR2 YENEEA. CDR3 length: 14 residues. This CDR3 reads CASSFSGGTGELFF. The CDR3 coding sequence is TGTGCCAGCAGCTTTAGCGGAGGAACCGGGGAGCTGTTTTTT.

This clone was detected only a few times. This chain uses TRBV5-1 with TRBJ2-5; 8 bases agree with TRBD1. CDR1 is SGHRS, CDR2 YFSETQ, per germline. The CDR3 is 15 amino acids. V trimming: 4 bases; J trimming: 0 bases; junction bases outside the gene matches: 5. This CDR3 reads CASSPGQAHQETQYF. The DNA of the CDR3 is TGCGCCAGCAGCCCGGGACAGGCCCACCAAGAGACCCAGTACTTC.

The V gene is TRBV2, the J gene TRBJ1-1, with D hard to call. Looked up from germline, CDR1 is SNHLY and CDR2 is FYNNEI. The CDR3 is made up of 13 amino acids. The V end was cut by 0 bases, the J end by 11 bases, with 13 bases between. CDR3 DNA sequence: TGTGCCAGCAGTGAAGCGTTGAGGCTTTCGGCTTTCTTT. It translates to CASSEALRLSAFF.

The chain couples TRBV5-6 to TRBJ1-1; possibly TRBD1 for D (6 bases). V dropped 4 bases and J dropped 8 bases, with 21 bases sitting between them. The V gene's germline CDR1 is SGHDT and CDR2 YYEEEE. This CDR3 spans 15 amino acids. The CDR3 spells CASSDSGAPGPEAFF. The CDR3 DNA reads as TGTGCCAGCAGCGATTCAGGGGCCCCAGGTCCAGAAGCTTTCTTT.

The chain is built from TRBV6-5 and TRBJ1-6; D unresolved. Germline values: CDR1 MNHEY, CDR2 SVGAGI. This CDR3 has 14 residues. The V end lost 5 bases, the J end lost 4 bases, and 9 bases lay between the germline ends. CDR3 sequence: CASSRTGYNSPLHF. The CDR3 DNA follows: TGTGCCAGCAGTCGGACGGGTTATAATTCACCCCTCCACTTT.

This sequence joins TRBV6-5 and TRBJ2-5, with D unclear. Deletions cut 2 bases from V and 2 bases from J, with 9 bases between. Germline CDR1 MNHEY, CDR2 SVGAGI. This CDR3 comprises 14 residues. CDR3 sequence: CASSYDARQETQYF. CDR3 DNA sequence: TGTGCCAGCAGTTACGACGCTAGGCAAGAGACCCAGTACTTC.

The chain combines TRBV5-1 with TRBJ2-1; 10 bases fit TRBD1. The germline gives CDR1 SGHRS, CDR2 YFSETQ. This CDR3 region has 15 residues. Trimming took 3 bases from V and 6 from J; bases not matched to a gene: 6. This CDR3 is CASSWTGGSGNEQFF. The DNA for the CDR3 is TGCGCCAGCAGCTGGACAGGGGGGTCGGGCAATGAGCAGTTCTTC.